This T cell receptor (beta chain) was identified in a study of PD-1 blockade in classical Hodgkin lymphoma. Time point reported: newly diagnosed, previously untreated cHL patient sample. Repertoires were generated with immunoSEQ multiplex PCR, while TCRdb's copy carries only in-frame clones and drops some. The table lists some 70,000 clones, approximately 93% of them singletons, with 2.6% in the top ten. The CDR3 has 11 residues. Trimming shortened V by 3 bases and J by 5 bases, and 2 bases separated the two germline ends. The germline CDR1 and CDR2 sequences are KGHSH and LQKENI. This receptor was identified in a human donor with classical Hodgkin lymphoma. The rearrangement uses TRBV18 and TRBJ2-1; no clear D. The sample consisted of peripheral blood mononuclear cells (PBMCs). The CDR3 DNA follows: TGTGCCAGCTCACCCAACAATGAGCAGTTCTTC. Translation gives CASSPNNEQFF.